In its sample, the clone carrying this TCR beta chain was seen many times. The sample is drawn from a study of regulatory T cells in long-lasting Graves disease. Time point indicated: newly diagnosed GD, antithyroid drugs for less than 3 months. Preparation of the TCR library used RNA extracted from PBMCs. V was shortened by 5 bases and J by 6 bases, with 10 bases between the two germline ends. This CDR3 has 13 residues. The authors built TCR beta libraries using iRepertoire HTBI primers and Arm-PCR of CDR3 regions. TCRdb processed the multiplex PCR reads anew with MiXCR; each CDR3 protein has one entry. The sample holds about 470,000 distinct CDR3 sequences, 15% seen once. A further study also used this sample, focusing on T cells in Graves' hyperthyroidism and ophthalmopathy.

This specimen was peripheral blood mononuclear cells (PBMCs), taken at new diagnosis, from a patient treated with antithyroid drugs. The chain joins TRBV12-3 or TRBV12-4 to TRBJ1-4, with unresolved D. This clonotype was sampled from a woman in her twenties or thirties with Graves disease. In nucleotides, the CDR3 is TGTGCCAGCAGTGACACTCTGGATGAAAAACTGTTTTTT. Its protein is CASSDTLDEKLFF.